These T cell receptor beta chains were read from a single sample in a study of blood T cells in healthy people across ages. Each CDR3 protein is one row after TCRdb ran MiXCR on the 5' RACE reads. The sample consists of some 1.5 million distinct CDR3 sequences, 28% of them appearing once. Specimen: blood. The receptors originated from a woman aged 25 to 39 in good health. CDR3s include the opening cysteine and the closing phenylalanine or tryptophan. D genes are given only for firm matches. Not every row has a clone size; where given, it reads once, few, many or a size class.

j_call | clone_size | d_call | v_call | cdr3_nt | cdr3_aa
TRBJ2-1 | few | TRBD2 | TRBV29-1 | TGCAGCGTCGGAAGCCTGGGCGGGAGGGACAATGAGCAGTTCTTC | CSVGSLGGRDNEQFF
TRBJ1-1 | - | - | TRBV6-5 | TGTGCCAGCAGTTACTCGATAACGGCGAACACTGAAGCTTTCTTT | CASSYSITANTEAFF
TRBJ2-7 | many | - | TRBV2 | TGTGCCAGCAGTCTGACTGGGAAGGGCGAGCAGTACTTC | CASSLTGKGEQYF
TRBJ2-5 | - | - | TRBV9 | TGTGCCAGCAGCGGGGTAGGTGGGGTCTTAGAGACCCAGTACTTC | CASSGVGGVLETQYF
TRBJ2-5 | - | - | TRBV7-3 | TGTGCCAGCAGCCCAACGGCTAGGGGAGAGACCCAGTACTTC | CASSPTARGETQYF
TRBJ2-7 | few | TRBD2 | TRBV12-3/TRBV12-4 | TGTGCCAGCAGTTTATTGGCTAGCGGGTACGAGCAGTACTTC | CASSLLASGYEQYF
TRBJ2-7 | few | TRBD2 | TRBV28 | TGTGCCAGCACTCTAGAGACTAGCGGTTCCTACGAGCAGTACTTC | CASTLETSGSYEQYF
TRBJ1-1 | few | TRBD1 | TRBV29-1 | TGCAGCGCCGAGCCAGGGGGAACTGAAGCTTTCTTT | CSAEPGGTEAFF
TRBJ2-3 | - | - | TRBV6-6 | TGTGCCAGCCTCCAGGACCCTGGGCCCATCACAGATACGCAGTATTTT | CASLQDPGPITDTQYF
TRBJ1-1 | few | TRBD1 | TRBV11-2 | TGTGCCAGCAGCTTAGATGGGGGGACAGGGGACGGGACTTTCTTT | CASSLDGGTGDGTFF
TRBJ2-3 | few | - | TRBV29-1 | TGCAGCGTTGAAGAAGGAAAGGCCTCAGGCACAGATACGCAGTATTTT | CSVEEGKASGTDTQYF
TRBJ2-7 | few | TRBD1 | TRBV3-1 | TGTGCCAGCAGCCATTGGGACAGAGTCTACGAGCAGTACTTC | CASSHWDRVYEQYF
TRBJ2-7 | few | - | TRBV11-2 | TGTGCCGGCAGCTTACGTAGGGACGGGGTATCTCACTACGAGCAGTACTTC | CAGSLRRDGVSHYEQYF
TRBJ2-7 | few | TRBD1 | TRBV2 | TGTGCCAGCAGTGGAACTGATGGGACAGCCTACGAGCAGTACTTC | CASSGTDGTAYEQYF
TRBJ2-2 | - | - | TRBV6-5 | TGTGCCAGCAGCCCAGCGGGACAGTTTAACACCGGGGAGCTGTTTTTT | CASSPAGQFNTGELFF
TRBJ2-1 | - | - | TRBV12-3/TRBV12-4 | TGTGCCAGCAGTTTCTCTCCCCAGGGTGAGCAGTTCTTC | CASSFSPQGEQFF
TRBJ1-5 | - | - | TRBV12-3/TRBV12-4 | TGTGCCAGCAGTAATTACGTGGGGCAGCCCCAGCATTTT | CASSNYVGQPQHF
TRBJ2-7 | - | - | TRBV12-3/TRBV12-4 | TGTGCCAACAGTCCGAGAAGCAGGGGATCCGCCTACGAGCAGTACTTC | CANSPRSRGSAYEQYF
TRBJ2-1 | - | TRBD1 | TRBV7-7 | TGTGCCTGCAGCTTAGGGCGACAGGGAGAGGCCTACAATGAGCAGTTCTTC | CACSLGRQGEAYNEQFF
TRBJ2-2 | once | TRBD1 | TRBV12-3/TRBV12-4 | TGTGCCAGTCAAGACAGGGCCACCGGGGAGCTGTTTTTT | CASQDRATGELFF